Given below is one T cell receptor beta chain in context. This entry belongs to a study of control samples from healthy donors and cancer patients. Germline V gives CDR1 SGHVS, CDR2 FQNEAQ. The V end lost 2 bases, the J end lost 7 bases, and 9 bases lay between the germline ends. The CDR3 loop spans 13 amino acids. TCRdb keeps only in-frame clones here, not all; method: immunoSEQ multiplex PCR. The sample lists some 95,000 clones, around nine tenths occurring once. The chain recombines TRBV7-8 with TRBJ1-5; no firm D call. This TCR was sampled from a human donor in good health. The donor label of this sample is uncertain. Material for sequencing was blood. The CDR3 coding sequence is TGTGCCAGCAGCTTAAGAGTTGGGCAGCCCCAGCATTTT. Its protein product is CASSLRVGQPQHF. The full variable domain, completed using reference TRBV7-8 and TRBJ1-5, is GAGVSQSPRYKVAKRGQDVALRCDPISGHVSLFWYQQALGQGPEFLTYFQNEAQLDKSGLPSDRFFAERPEGSVSTLKIQRTQQEDSAVYLCASSLRVGQPQHFGDGTRLSIL.